This T cell receptor (beta chain) is drawn from a study of identical twins. A template switching step contributed a universal primer site, while unique molecular identifiers were present in the cDNA. One entry per CDR3 protein, called by TCRdb with MiXCR from the 5' RACE reads. The sample records fewer than 550,000 distinct CDR3 sequences, approximately 14% being singletons. Trimming at V came to 5 bases and at J to 7 bases, leaving 8 bases not matched to a gene. Germline loops: CDR1 MNHEY, CDR2 SMNVEV (reference sequence). This CDR3 comprises 14 residues. Notes on this clonotype: Its antigen is still unknown.

General observations from the study: Cross-sectional statistics, not tracking of the same donors, supported the conclusions. In cord blood, abundant beta clonotypes had fewer insertions; memory showed no trend. Twins shared out-of-frame alpha sequences with excess low generation probability.

This sample was also put to use in a study of yellow fever vaccine responses in identical twins.

The sequence derives from a woman between 18 and 29 years old in good health. The sequenced sample consisted of CD4+ T cells sorted from blood. The chain joins TRBV27 to TRBJ2-7, with 10 bases identical to TRBD1. The CDR3 DNA reads as TGTGCCAGCAGTGGCCGAGGGACAGGGGTTGAGCAGTACTTC. This encodes CASSGRGTGVEQYF.